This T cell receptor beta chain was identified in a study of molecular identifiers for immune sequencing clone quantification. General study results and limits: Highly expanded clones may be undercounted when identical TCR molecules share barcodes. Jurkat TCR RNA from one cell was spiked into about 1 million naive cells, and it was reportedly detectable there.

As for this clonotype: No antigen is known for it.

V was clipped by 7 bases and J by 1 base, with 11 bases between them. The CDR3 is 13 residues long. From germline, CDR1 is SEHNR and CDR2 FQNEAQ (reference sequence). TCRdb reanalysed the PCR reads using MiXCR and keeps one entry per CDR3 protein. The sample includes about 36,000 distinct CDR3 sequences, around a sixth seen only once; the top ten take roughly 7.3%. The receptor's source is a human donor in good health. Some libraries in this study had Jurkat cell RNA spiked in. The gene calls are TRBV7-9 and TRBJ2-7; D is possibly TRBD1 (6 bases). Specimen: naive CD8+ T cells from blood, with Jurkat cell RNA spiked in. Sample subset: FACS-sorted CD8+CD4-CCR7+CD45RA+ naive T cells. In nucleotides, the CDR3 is TGTGCCAGCACAGGACAGAGATCCTACGAGCAGTACTTC. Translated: CASTGQRSYEQYF.